Presented here are 19 T cell receptor beta chains from one specimen sequenced in a study of long-term antiretroviral therapy in people with HIV. The assay used was immunoSEQ (version v3.0), run at survey level. Some clones are missing from TCRdb's copy, which holds only in-frame ones; the method was immunoSEQ multiplex PCR. The sample has around 33,000 clones; roughly 80% are singletons. The sample here was unsorted PBMCs, taken 0.4 years before starting antiretroviral therapy. These receptors all stem from a young man with HIV.

This clone was found once. This chain uses TRBV4-3 with TRBJ2-7; possible D gene TRBD2, 6 bases. Deletions cut 0 bases from V and 2 bases from J, with 11 bases between. The CDR3 extends over 15 amino acids. Germline-derived CDR1 and CDR2 are LGHNA and YSLEER. The CDR3 bases are TGCGCCAGCAGCCAAGAATTAGCGGAGACCTACGAGCAGTACTTC. Protein product: CASSQELAETYEQYF.

J is TRBJ2-7 and V is TRBV7-9; D remains unclear. Per the germline V gene, CDR1 is SEHNR and CDR2 is FQNEAQ (reference sequence). The CDR3 has 14 amino acids. Trimming took off 5 bases at V and 3 bases at J, with 14 bases between the two ends. The CDR3 is CASSDTRADYEQYF. CDR3 nucleotide sequence: TGTGCCAGCAGCGACACCCGGGCGGACTACGAGCAGTACTTC.

This clone was seen more than once but under ten times. The chain uses TRBV30 and TRBJ2-1; D ambiguous. Germline V CDR1 and CDR2: GTSNPN, SVGIG (reference sequence). The CDR3 runs 10 residues. Trimming removed 0 bases at V and 7 bases at J, with 1 base between. CDR3 bases: TGTGCCTGGAGTGTGAATGAGCAGTTCTTC. Protein: CAWSVNEQFF.

The chain combines TRBV28 with TRBJ1-2; no reliable D call. Germline V gives CDR1 MDHEN, CDR2 SYDVKM. The germline V and J ends were trimmed by 5 bases and 4 bases, with 11 bases remaining between them. This CDR3 is built from 13 residues. In DNA, the CDR3 is TGTGCCAGCAGTGTCGCACCTTTCTATGGCTACACCTTC. Protein sequence: CASSVAPFYGYTF.

The J gene is TRBJ1-1, the V gene TRBV9; maybe TRBD1 (5 bases). The germline V and J ends were trimmed by 1 base and 1 base, with 11 bases remaining between them. This CDR3 has 15 amino acids. The germline CDR1 and CDR2 sequences are SGDLS and YYNGEE. In DNA, the CDR3 is TGTGCCAGCAGCGTATCGGACATTTGGAACACTGAAGCTTTCTTT. This encodes CASSVSDIWNTEAFF. The complete variable domain, with remaining parts taken from reference TRBV9 and TRBJ1-1, reads DSGVTQTPKHLITATGQRVTLRCSPRSGDLSVYWYQQSLDQGLQFLIQYYNGEERAKGNILERFSAQQFPDLHSELNLSSLELGDSALYFCASSVSDIWNTEAFFGQGTRLTVV.

The chain has TRBV30 and TRBJ2-1; either TRBD1 or TRBD2 may fit D (6 bases each). Germline CDR1 and CDR2: GTSNPN and SVGIG (reference sequence). The V gene lost 5 bases and the J gene lost 9 bases, with 17 bases spanning the gap. The CDR3 loop spans 13 amino acids. This CDR3 reads CAWGGTGGGEQFF. The CDR3 DNA reads TGTGCCTGGGGAGGGACTGGAGGGGGTGAGCAGTTCTTC.

This chain links TRBV28 with TRBJ1-3, with D possibly matching TRBD1 (6 bases). The CDR3 is 15 amino acids. The germline CDR1 and CDR2 sequences are MDHEN and SYDVKM. With 0 bases removed from V and 4 bases from J, the gap between germline ends came to 10 bases. CDR3 in DNA: TGTGCCAGCAGTTTATGGGACAGCCGCGGAAACACCATATATTTT. Translation gives CASSLWDSRGNTIYF. The entire variable domain, with the rest obtained from reference TRBV28 and TRBJ1-3, is as follows: DVKVTQSSRYLVKRTGEKVFLECVQDMDHENMFWYRQDPGLGLRLIYFSYDVKMKEKGDIPEGYSVSREKKERFSLILESASTNQTSMYLCASSLWDSRGNTIYFGEGSWLTVV.

The J gene is TRBJ1-1, the V gene TRBV7-9; 10 bases are a match to TRBD1. CDR3 length: 15 amino acids. CDR1 and CDR2 (germline): SEHNR, FQNEAQ (reference sequence). The J segment lost 1 base and the V segment lost 4 bases, leaving 3 bases of the junction unmatched. The CDR3 loop is CASSYWDRGNTEAFF. CDR3 nucleotides: TGTGCCAGCAGCTATTGGGACAGGGGGAACACTGAAGCTTTCTTT.

The chain recombines TRBV6-1 with TRBJ2-7; D not resolved. This CDR3 contains 14 residues. Germline CDR1 MNHNS, CDR2 SASEGT. The V and J ends lost 7 bases and 0 bases respectively, with 13 bases between them. The DNA of the CDR3 is TGTGCCAGCATATTTGAGTCGTACTCCTACGAGCAGTACTTC. Translation: CASIFESYSYEQYF.

This clone was detected a few times. This chain links TRBV7-9 with TRBJ1-3; D remains ambiguous. This CDR3 has 14 amino acids. CDR1 is SEHNR, CDR2 FQNEAQ, per germline (reference sequence). The ends were cut back, 5 bases at V and 0 bases at J, with 8 bases in the middle. CDR3 amino acids: CASSPTDSGNTIYF. CDR3 DNA: TGTGCCAGCAGCCCCACAGACTCTGGAAACACCATATATTTT.

This chain joins TRBV9 and TRBJ2-3; D gene uncertain. The V gene lost 1 base and the J gene lost 5 bases, with 11 bases spanning the gap. This CDR3 region has 14 residues. Germline V lookup: CDR1 SGDLS, CDR2 YYNGEE. This chain's CDR3 is CASSVRLRGDTQYF. The CDR3, as DNA: TGTGCCAGCAGCGTACGTCTCCGCGGAGATACGCAGTATTTT.

V gene TRBV6-5 combines with J gene TRBJ2-7, with D unclear. Per the germline V gene, CDR1 is MNHEY and CDR2 is SVGAGI. CDR3 length: 11 amino acids. With 6 bases removed from V and 0 bases from J, the gap between germline ends came to 3 bases. DNA for the CDR3: TGTGCCAGCAGGATCTCCTACGAGCAGTACTTC. This codes for CASRISYEQYF.

The rearrangement joins TRBV14 to TRBJ2-5; TRBD1 might be the D (5 bases). Trimming pared 4 bases from V and 5 bases from J, leaving 17 bases between. CDR3 length: 15 amino acids. The germline V gene encodes CDR1 SGHDN and CDR2 FVKESK. The CDR3 nucleotides read TGTGCCAGCAGCCCGGTGGGTGGGGCGCGGGAGACCCAGTACTTC. It is translated as CASSPVGGARETQYF.

The genes are TRBV19 and TRBJ2-1, with 11 nucleotides matching TRBD2. This CDR3 is 11 amino acids long. V was clipped by 8 bases and J by 15 bases; unmatched bases: 6. The germline gives CDR1 LNHDA, CDR2 SQIVND (reference sequence). The CDR3 sequence is CASSFGTSGFF. CDR3 DNA sequence: TGTGCCAGTTCTTTCGGGACTAGCGGGTTCTTC.

The genes are TRBV7-9 and TRBJ2-7, with D tentatively TRBD1 (5 bases). V was shortened by 4 bases and J by 2 bases, with 12 bases between the two germline ends. Germline V CDR1 and CDR2: SEHNR, FQNEAQ (reference sequence). The CDR3 has 14 amino acids. CDR3 protein: CASSSSGQTYEQYF. The CDR3 nucleotides are TGTGCCAGCAGCTCCTCAGGGCAGACCTACGAGCAGTACTTC.

This clone was observed once. The chain carries TRBV5-1 and TRBJ1-1, with 10 bases identical to TRBD1. The germline V gene has CDR1 SGHRS and CDR2 YFSETQ. CDR3 size: 16 residues. Germline trimming cut 5 bases from V and 3 bases from J; bases unmatched to any gene: 10. The CDR3 DNA reads as TGCGCCAGCAGGAGGGGACAGGGGCTCCTCGACACTGAAGCTTTCTTT. Residues: CASRRGQGLLDTEAFF.

V gene TRBV9 combines with J gene TRBJ2-7; D could derive from TRBD1 or TRBD2 (5 bases each). CDR3 length equals 15 residues. Trimming removed 3 bases at V and 2 bases at J, with 15 bases between. The germline V gene encodes CDR1 SGDLS and CDR2 YYNGEE. Here the CDR3 DNA reads TGTGCCAGCAGCGCCCTCGGGGACCCAGCCTACGAGCAGTACTTC. Amino acid sequence: CASSALGDPAYEQYF.

This chain links TRBV6-6 with TRBJ2-3; 7 nucleotides align to TRBD2. The CDR3 spans 15 residues. Germline-derived CDR1 and CDR2 are MNHNY and SVGAGI (reference sequence). Trimming took 5 bases from V and 6 from J; bases not matched to a gene: 11. CDR3: CASSPPWRGGDTQYF. DNA of the CDR3: TGTGCCAGCAGTCCCCCCTGGAGGGGAGGGGATACGCAGTATTTT.

The chain recombines TRBV5-6 with TRBJ1-2; a possible D gene is TRBD1 (5 bases). Per germline, CDR1 SGHDT and CDR2 YYEEEE. This CDR3 contains 13 residues. Trimming left V 2 bases short and J 1 base short, with 6 bases between. CDR3 in DNA: TGTGCCAGCAGCTTTCAGGGTAACTATGGCTACACCTTC. Translating gives CASSFQGNYGYTF.